This T cell receptor (beta chain) was captured by sequencing in a study of T cells in Graves' hyperthyroidism and ophthalmopathy. Study details: Blood from the periphery was taken at initial diagnosis, before any treatment.

The CDR3 length is 15 residues. V lost 0 bases to trimming and J lost 5 bases; unmatched junction nucleotides: 2. The germline gives CDR1 MGHRA, CDR2 YSYEKL. A remark on this clonotype: Its specificity is not known.

Whole-study findings and limits: Blood samples included most of the expanded thyroid clonotypes exceeding 0.001. In simple terms, a model built on 13 V-J features told ophthalmopathy apart from stable hyperthyroidism.

Amplification of TCR beta CDR3 regions used RNA as the template. RT-PCR in the first round (using the HTBI primer set) targeted the TCR CDR3. From the multiplex PCR reads, TCRdb called clonotypes with MiXCR, one entry per CDR3 protein. The table includes roughly 380,000 distinct CDR3 sequences, about 14% detected once. Newly diagnosed hyperthyroidism, duration under 2 months, in patients aged 18 to 65. V and J are TRBV4-1 and TRBJ1-5; TRBD1 matches 9 bases. The sequence came from a woman aged 55-69 years with Graves' hyperthyroidism. The sample taken for sequencing was blood. The CDR3 bases are TGCGCCAGCAGCCAAGAGTGGACAGGGGATCAGCCCCAGCATTTT. Protein product: CASSQEWTGDQPQHF.